These T cell receptor beta chains were read from a single sample in a study of OX40 agonist ivuxolimab in advanced cancers. Here immunoSEQ multiplex PCR was the method, and the copy in TCRdb shows in-frame clones only, minus some. Altogether approximately 82,000 clones are present, 75% to 90% being singletons, with the ten largest covering 2% to 3%. Sequencing used CD4+ or CD8+ T cells sorted from blood, obtained in a trial of the OX40 agonist ivuxolimab. The receptors stem from an adult with an advanced solid tumor such as melanoma, head and neck, liver or kidney cancer. Both conserved end residues are part of each CDR3. The D gene is left open where the match is weak. The size entry is marked missing in some rows and otherwise reads once, few, many or a size class.

>TRBJ1-2|.|TRBV5-5|.
TGTGCCAGCAGCTGGGCCACGGCACGGCCTAGTGGCTACACCTTC
CASSWATARPSGYTF
>TRBJ1-6|.|TRBV7-2|.
TGTGCCAGCAGCTTAGAAGGGCAGGGGACGTCACCCCTCCACTTT
CASSLEGQGTSPLHF
>TRBJ1-1|.|TRBV25-1|TRBD1
TGTGCCAGCATAACCAACGAACAGGGGGATGAGAACACTGAAGCTTTCTTT
CASITNEQGDENTEAFF
>TRBJ2-5|.|TRBV5-1|.
TGCGCCAGCAGCTTGGAGGCCGAAGAGACCCAGTACTTC
CASSLEAEETQYF
>TRBJ2-1|once|TRBV4-1|TRBD2
TGCGCCAGCAGCCAATCCCTACAGCGGGGGAAACGCAATGAGCAGTTCTTC
CASSQSLQRGKRNEQFF
>TRBJ1-6|few|TRBV11-1|.
TGTGCCAGCAGCCAGGCGGGACCGGTAAATTCACCCCTCCACTTT
CASSQAGPVNSPLHF
>TRBJ2-7|.|TRBV19|TRBD1
TGTGCCAGTAGTGCCGGGACAGGTGTCGGCGAGCAGTACTTC
CASSAGTGVGEQYF
>TRBJ1-1|.|TRBV9|.
TGTGCCAGCAGCGTAGGTCCAGAGGGGAGTATTGAAGCTTTCTTT
CASSVGPEGSIEAFF
>TRBJ2-5|.|TRBV5-1|TRBD1
TGCGCCAGCAGCTTGGGTTCAGGGGGCAGATTAGAGACCCAGTACTTC
CASSLGSGGRLETQYF
>TRBJ1-3|.|TRBV11-2|.
TGTGCCAGCAGCTTTACAGACTCTGGAAACACCATATATTTT
CASSFTDSGNTIYF
>TRBJ2-7|.|TRBV7-6|.
TGTGCCAGCAGCTTAGGACGGCCCTACGAGCAGTACTTC
CASSLGRPYEQYF
>TRBJ1-4|few|TRBV28|.
TGTGCCAGCAGTCCAAGGGGGGTGGATAATGAAAAACTGTTTTTT
CASSPRGVDNEKLFF
>TRBJ1-6|.|TRBV28|.
TGTGCCAGCCATGCGGGGCGTTCACCCCTCCACTTT
CASHAGRSPLHF
>TRBJ2-7|.|TRBV2|.
TGTGCCAGCCTTAAGGGATACCAAAGGTCCGGGGAGCAGTACTTC
CASLKGYQRSGEQYF
>TRBJ1-2|.|TRBV4-1|TRBD1
TGCGCCAGCAGCCCTCCCGGGAACAGGGGACTAGGTGGCTACACCTTC
CASSPPGNRGLGGYTF
>TRBJ1-3|.|TRBV29-1|TRBD1
TGCAGCGCTTCACAGGGGGGGGACACCATATATTTT
CSASQGGDTIYF
>TRBJ1-2|.|TRBV28|.
TGTGCCGCAAGTAGATATGGCTACACCTTC
CAASRYGYTF
>TRBJ1-1|.|TRBV6-5|.
TGTGCCAGCATAACCTCCCAAGGATTGGAAGCTTTCTTT
CASITSQGLEAFF
>TRBJ2-5|.|TRBV6-1|.
TGTGCCAGCGGAAGGCGGGGAATAGCCCAAGAGACCCAGTACTTC
CASGRRGIAQETQYF
>TRBJ2-1|.|TRBV4-2|TRBD2
TGTGCCAGCAGCCAAGGAGGCGGGGGGCCTCTCAATGAGCAGTTCTTC
CASSQGGGGPLNEQFF
>TRBJ2-1|.|TRBV4-2|.
TGTGCCAGCAGCCAAACGCGTCAGGCAAACAATGAGCAGTTCTTC
CASSQTRQANNEQFF
>TRBJ2-2|.|TRBV10-3|.
TGTGCCATCTTCAGTCCGTCCAGCCCAGACGGGGAGCTGTTTTTT
CAIFSPSSPDGELFF
>TRBJ2-1|.|TRBV12-5|.
TGTGCTAGTGGACTGGGGTATGAGCAGTTCTTC
CASGLGYEQFF
>TRBJ1-2|.|TRBV19|.
TGTGCCAGTAGTATAGGAGGGAACCGGGGAAGCTATGGCTACACCTTC
CASSIGGNRGSYGYTF
>TRBJ1-1|few|TRBV6-1|.
TGTGCCAGCAGAGGGGTGGGTAACACTGAAGCTTTCTTT
CASRGVGNTEAFF
>TRBJ1-5|few|TRBV6-5|.
TGTGCCAGCAGTTACGACACGAATCAGCCCCAGCATTTT
CASSYDTNQPQHF
>TRBJ2-3|.|TRBV6-1|TRBD2
TGTGCCAGCAGACGGGAGGGCAGAGATACGCAGTATTTT
CASRREGRDTQYF
>TRBJ2-1|.|TRBV6-1|.
TGTGCCAGCAGTGCATCCCCGGGGGTAGGGGTATACAATGAGCAGTTCTTC
CASSASPGVGVYNEQFF
>TRBJ1-1|.|TRBV5-5|.
TGTGCCAGCAGCTCTTACAGGGTAGAGGACACTGAAGCTTTCTTT
CASSSYRVEDTEAFF
>TRBJ2-2|.|TRBV7-8|TRBD1
TGTGCCAGCAGCTTAGCCCCGGGACAGGTTGACACCGGGGAGCTGTTTTTT
CASSLAPGQVDTGELFF
>TRBJ1-4|once|TRBV6-1|.
TGTGCCAGCAGTGCAGGGACCGCAACTAATGAAAAACTGTTTTTT
CASSAGTATNEKLFF
>TRBJ2-6|.|TRBV7-8|.
TGTGCCAGCAGCTTTAACCGGGACTTAGCGTCTTTC
CASSFNRDLASF
>TRBJ1-2|.|TRBV7-2|.
TGTGCCAGCAGCTTAGTCGTCACACCGGGGGGTGGCTACACCTTC
CASSLVVTPGGGYTF
>TRBJ2-3|.|TRBV9|.
TGTGCCAGCAGCGTAGGTAGTGCGGACACAGATACGCAGTATTTT
CASSVGSADTDTQYF
>TRBJ1-5|.|TRBV6-1|.
TGTGCCAGCAGCCTTGTGGGTCAGCCCCAGCATTTT
CASSLVGQPQHF
>TRBJ2-5|.|TRBV18|TRBD2
TGTGCCAGCTCACCACCGGGGCGCGGGGGGCTTGAGGAGACCCAGTACTTC
CASSPPGRGGLEETQYF
>TRBJ1-3|.|TRBV7-8|TRBD1
TGTGCCAGCAGCTTAGGAGACAGGGGAAGGGGAAACACCATATATTTT
CASSLGDRGRGNTIYF
>TRBJ1-2|.|TRBV7-9|TRBD1
TGTGCCAGCAGCCCACAGGGGGAAGGCTATGGCTACACCTTC
CASSPQGEGYGYTF
>TRBJ1-6|.|TRBV5-1|TRBD1
TGCGCCAGCAGCTGGGGGACAGACTCACCCCTCCACTTT
CASSWGTDSPLHF
>TRBJ2-3|.|TRBV5-1|.
TGCGCCAGCAGTTCCTCCCGGGGCAGGCCCCCAGATACGCAGTATTTT
CASSSSRGRPPDTQYF
>TRBJ2-3|once|TRBV11-1|.
TGTGCCAGCAGCTCAGCGGGTCCCTACACAGATACGCAGTATTTT
CASSSAGPYTDTQYF